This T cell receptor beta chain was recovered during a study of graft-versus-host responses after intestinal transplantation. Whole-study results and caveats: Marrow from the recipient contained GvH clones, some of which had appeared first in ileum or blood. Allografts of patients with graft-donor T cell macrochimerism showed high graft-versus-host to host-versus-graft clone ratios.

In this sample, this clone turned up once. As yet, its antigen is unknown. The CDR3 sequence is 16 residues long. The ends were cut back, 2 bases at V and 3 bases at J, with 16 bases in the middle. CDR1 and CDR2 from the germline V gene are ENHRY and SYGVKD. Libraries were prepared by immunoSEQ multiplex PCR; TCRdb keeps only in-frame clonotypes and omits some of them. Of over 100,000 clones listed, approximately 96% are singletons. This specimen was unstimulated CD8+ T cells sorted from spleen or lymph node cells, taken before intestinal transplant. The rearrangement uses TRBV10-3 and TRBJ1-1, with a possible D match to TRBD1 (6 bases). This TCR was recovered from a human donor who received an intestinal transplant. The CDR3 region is CAISEPTWAGDTEAFF. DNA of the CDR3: TGTGCCATCAGTGAGCCGACCTGGGCAGGGGACACTGAAGCTTTCTTT.